Given below is one T cell receptor (beta chain) in context. Its target is not known. The data belong to a study of blood T cell dynamics during melanoma immunotherapy. Overall study: First-line therapy was either pembrolizumab or nivolumab with ipilimumab for metastatic melanoma.

Each bulk PBMC sample had around 380 ng DNA loaded. TCRdb's table, derived via immunoSEQ multiplex PCR, lists solely in-frame clones and lacks some. The table has some 14,000 clones, about 90% seen once; the top ten hold 0.92%. Noted time point: week 3, after first cycle of checkpoint inhibitor. One draw preceded checkpoint blockade; another followed its first cycle at week 3. V lost 2 bases and J 0 bases, leaving 7 bases between the germline ends. The CDR3 consists of 13 residues. CDR1 and CDR2 (germline): SQVTM, ANQGSEA. Regarding the study as a whole: Whether repertoire-driving clones were melanoma-specific could not be determined.

The rearrangement joins TRBV29-1 to TRBJ1-2; D not certain. The sample consisted of blood, taken from a patient treated with checkpoint blockade. The source is a human donor with melanoma. This CDR3 reads CSVETATNYGYTF. The CDR3 DNA is TGCAGCGTTGAAACAGCTACTAACTATGGCTACACCTTC.